These 7 T cell receptor beta chains were all obtained from the same sample, sequenced in a study of OX40 agonist ivuxolimab in advanced cancers. TCRdb's copy holds only in-frame clones and misses some; the assay was immunoSEQ multiplex PCR. This table has 65,000 to 85,000 clones, 70% to 90% appearing once. The specimen comprised CD4+ or CD8+ T cells sorted from blood, sampled in a trial of the OX40 agonist ivuxolimab. The receptors derive from an adult with an advanced solid tumor such as melanoma, head and neck, liver or kidney cancer.

The rearrangement links TRBV6-1 to TRBJ2-5, with 11 bases matching TRBD2. The trim removed 5 bases at V and 6 bases at J, leaving 5 bases unmatched. Germline CDR1 and CDR2: MNHNS and SASEGT. This CDR3 is built from 14 residues. The CDR3 bases are TGTGCCAGCAGTCAGGGACTAGCGGAACAGACCCAGTACTTC. Translating it yields CASSQGLAEQTQYF.

The table lists this clone with a few counts. The chain joins TRBV7-7 to TRBJ2-1; the D gene could be TRBD1 or TRBD2 (5 bases each). The CDR3 has 16 amino acids. V shed 1 base and J shed 0 bases, with 10 bases lying between them. The germline V gene encodes CDR1 SSHAT and CDR2 FNYEAQ (reference sequence). CDR3: CASSLVPGSSYNEQFF. CDR3 nucleotide sequence: TGTGCCAGCAGCTTAGTTCCAGGGAGCTCCTACAATGAGCAGTTCTTC.

CDR3 protein: CASSQSRGAREAFF. The DNA of the CDR3 is TGTGCCAGCAGCCAATCTCGGGGGGCTCGTGAAGCTTTCTTT. The chain joins TRBV16 to TRBJ1-1, with TRBD1 as a possible D gene (6 bases). V dropped 0 bases and J dropped 7 bases, with 12 bases sitting between them. There are 14 residues in the CDR3. Per the germline V gene, CDR1 is KGHSY and CDR2 is FQNENV.

The V call is TRBV27, the J call TRBJ2-1; TRBD2 agrees at 12 bases. The CDR3 runs to 17 residues. J was trimmed by 5 bases and V by 4 bases; bases with no gene match: 9. CDR1 and CDR2 from the germline V gene are MNHEY and SMNVEV (reference sequence). DNA of the CDR3: TGTGCCAGCAGTTGGCTAGCGGGGGGGGTAGACCACAATGAGCAGTTCTTC. Translation: CASSWLAGGVDHNEQFF.

The chain has TRBV28 and TRBJ2-7, with TRBD1 matching 9 bases. Germline-derived CDR1 and CDR2 are MDHEN and SYDVKM. This CDR3 is 14 amino acids long. V lost 4 bases and J lost 3; bases outside the gene matches: 4. The CDR3 loop reads CASSSDRGGYEQYF. As DNA, the CDR3 is TGTGCCAGCAGTTCGGACAGGGGTGGCTACGAGCAGTACTTC.

The J gene is TRBJ1-1, the V gene TRBV28; 8 positions agree with TRBD1. There are 14 residues in the CDR3. Germline V gives CDR1 MDHEN, CDR2 SYDVKM. The J segment lost 4 bases and the V segment lost 8 bases, leaving 9 bases of the junction unmatched. CDR3 nucleotides: TGTGCCAGCGACTCGGCAGGGGGCATCACTGAAGCTTTCTTT. Its translation is CASDSAGGITEAFF.

V usage is TRBV5-6 and J usage is TRBJ2-2; 15 nucleotides match TRBD2. From germline, CDR1 is SGHDT and CDR2 YYEEEE. CDR3 length: 16 residues. Trimming took 4 bases from V and 6 from J; bases not matched to a gene: 4. The CDR3 region has the DNA TGTGCCAGCAGCCAGCGGACTAGCGGGGGGGCCGGGGAGCTGTTTTTT. Translating it yields CASSQRTSGGAGELFF. Full variable domain (missing parts from reference TRBV5-6 and TRBJ2-2): DAGVTQSPTHLIKTRGQQVTLRCSPKSGHDTVSWYQQALGQGPQFIFQYYEEEERQRGNFPDRFSGHQFPNYSSELNVNALLLGDSALYLCASSQRTSGGAGELFFGEGSRLTVL.